A single sample gave rise to the 15 T cell receptor beta chains below, sequenced in a study of blood T cell repertoires in COVID-19. Here immunoSEQ multiplex PCR was the method, and the copy in TCRdb shows in-frame clones only, minus some. The data hold about 82,000 clones, with around four fifths observed a single time. Material for sequencing was peripheral blood. All receptors derive from a man at least 80 years old with active or convalescent COVID-19.

The chain joins TRBV9 to TRBJ2-3; 12 positions agree with TRBD2. From germline, CDR1 is SGDLS and CDR2 YYNGEE. V lost 5 bases, J lost 4 bases, and 5 bases stayed unmatched. The CDR3 runs 15 residues. CDR3 sequence: CASSATSGSADTQYF. CDR3 nucleotides: TGTGCCAGCAGTGCGACTAGCGGGAGCGCAGATACGCAGTATTTT.

This chain connects TRBV19 to TRBJ2-7; 9 bases agree with TRBD1. CDR1 LNHDA and CDR2 SQIVND come from the germline V gene (reference sequence). V lost 5 bases to trimming and J lost 0 bases; unmatched junction nucleotides: 8. The CDR3 length is 16 residues. CDR3 residues: CASSSSGTGFSYEQYV. For the CDR3, the DNA is TGTGCCAGTAGTTCAAGCGGGACAGGGTTCTCCTACGAGCAGTACGTC.

This chain joins TRBV19 and TRBJ1-1, with D tentatively TRBD1 (5 bases). The V gene's germline CDR1 is LNHDA and CDR2 SQIVND (reference sequence). The CDR3 spans 16 residues. V lost 1 base and J 0 bases, leaving 12 bases between the germline ends. The DNA of the CDR3 is TGTGCCAGTAGTATAGGATTCGGGACTATGAACACTGAAGCTTTCTTT. Its translation: CASSIGFGTMNTEAFF.

The V call is TRBV5-1, the J call TRBJ1-2, with 11 bases identical to TRBD1. The CDR3 sequence is 17 residues long. Germline V gene sequence: CDR1 SGHRS, CDR2 YFSETQ. With 3 bases clipped from V and 4 bases from J, the junction kept 11 bases outside the gene matches. CDR3 sequence (DNA): TGCGCCAGCAGCTCAGACGGACAGGGGGCGCGGATCTATGGCTACACCTTC. It yields the protein CASSSDGQGARIYGYTF.

The V call is TRBV6-6, the J call TRBJ2-3, with 12 bases identical to TRBD1. The length of the CDR3 is 14 residues. Trimming cost V 5 bases and J 6 bases; bases outside gene matches: 3. Per germline, CDR1 MNHNY and CDR2 SVGAGI (reference sequence). In DNA form, the CDR3 reads TGTGCCAGCAGTAAGGGACAGGGGGCGGATACGCAGTATTTT. This codes for CASSKGQGADTQYF.

The chain employs TRBV24-1 and TRBJ1-2, with 8 bases fitting TRBD1. With 8 bases clipped from V and 8 bases from J, the junction kept 9 bases outside the gene matches. CDR1 and CDR2 from the germline V gene are KGHDR and SFDVKD. The CDR3 consists of 13 residues. The CDR3 here is CATTPRGRGGYTF. The CDR3 DNA follows: TGTGCCACCACCCCCAGGGGGCGAGGGGGCTACACCTTC.

V usage is TRBV29-1 and J usage is TRBJ1-4, with D unclear. Per germline, CDR1 SQVTM and CDR2 ANQGSEA. The CDR3 has 13 residues. V shed 3 bases and J shed 2 bases, with 7 bases lying between them. The CDR3 nucleotides read TGCAGCGTTGAGGGAGGGACTAATGAAAAACTGTTTTTT. Its protein product is CSVEGGTNEKLFF.

This sequence joins TRBV2 and TRBJ2-2; D is undetermined. From germline, CDR1 is SNHLY and CDR2 FYNNEI. V shed 5 bases and J shed 6 bases, with 7 bases lying between them. CDR3 length: 12 amino acids. The DNA of the CDR3 is TGTGCCAGCAGTAGACTCTCCGGGGAGCTGTTTTTT. It translates to CASSRLSGELFF.

The DNA for the CDR3 is TGCGCCAGCTCATCGGGACAGACAAATGAAAAACTGTTTTTT. Encoded protein: CASSSGQTNEKLFF. This chain connects TRBV5-1 to TRBJ1-4; 7 bases agree with TRBD1. This CDR3 spans 14 amino acids. Germline V lookup: CDR1 SGHRS, CDR2 YFSETQ. The V gene end was trimmed by 7 bases and the J gene end by 5 bases; junction bases not matched to a gene: 8.

V gene TRBV9 combines with J gene TRBJ2-1; D call uncertain. Germline-derived CDR1 and CDR2 are SGDLS and YYNGEE. The CDR3 loop spans 13 amino acids. V lost 0 bases and J lost 7, with 8 bases in between. The CDR3 sequence: CASSVGQINEQFF. CDR3 nucleotides: TGTGCCAGCAGCGTAGGGCAGATTAATGAGCAGTTCTTC.

The chain is built from TRBV15 and TRBJ1-2, with D unresolved. Trimming cost V 0 bases and J 6 bases, with 8 bases left between them. From germline, CDR1 is LNHNV and CDR2 YYDKDF (reference sequence). The CDR3 spans 13 residues. The CDR3 nucleotides read TGTGCCACCAGCAGAGATCCCTCGGATGGCTACACCTTC. It encodes CATSRDPSDGYTF.

V gene TRBV10-3 combines with J gene TRBJ1-2; 7 nucleotides match TRBD1. Trimming at V came to 10 bases and at J to 0 bases, leaving 5 bases not matched to a gene. CDR3 length: 13 residues. The germline CDR1 and CDR2 sequences are ENHRY and SYGVKD. The CDR3 reads CATTGDPNYGYTF. Written as DNA, the CDR3 is TGTGCCACCACAGGGGACCCTAACTATGGCTACACCTTC.

This chain uses TRBV18 with TRBJ1-1, with D perhaps TRBD1 (6 bases). Germline V gene lookup returns CDR1 KGHSH and CDR2 LQKENI. Trimming cost V 2 bases and J 6 bases, with 10 bases left between them. CDR3 length: 13 residues. CDR3: CASSPVGGPEAFF. The DNA of the CDR3 is TGTGCCAGCTCACCAGTAGGGGGTCCTGAAGCTTTCTTT. The variable domain in full, with the rest retrieved from reference TRBV18 and TRBJ1-1, is NAGVMQNPRHLVRRRGQEARLRCSPMKGHSHVYWYRQLPEEGLKFMVYLQKENIIDESGMPKERFSAEFPKEGPSILRIQQVVRGDSAAYFCASSPVGGPEAFFGQGTRLTVV.

The J gene is TRBJ1-1, the V gene TRBV5-5; 9 bases match TRBD1. The CDR3 is 15 residues long. V dropped 3 bases and J dropped 0; count of bases not matched to a gene: 3. CDR1 SGHKS and CDR2 YYEKEE come from the germline V gene (reference sequence). The CDR3: CASSSGTGLNTEAFF. DNA of the CDR3: TGTGCCAGCAGCTCCGGGACAGGGCTGAACACTGAAGCTTTCTTT.

The V and J genes are TRBV11-2 and TRBJ2-1; TRBD2 matches 10 bases. Germline loops: CDR1 SGHAT, CDR2 FQNNGV. Trimming cost V 5 bases and J 3 bases; bases outside gene matches: 7. The CDR3 is made up of 16 amino acids. The CDR3 loop reads CASSTRTSGNYNEQFF. CDR3 coding DNA: TGTGCCAGCAGCACCCGGACTAGCGGAAACTACAATGAGCAGTTCTTC.